The sequence of this T cell receptor (beta chain) was determined in a study of regulatory dendritic cells for organ transplantation. Study-level results: Memory T cells were less diverse than naive, with memory CD8+ most oligoclonal. Mature dendritic cells appeared to drive more memory CD8+ clonal expansion than regulatory ones.

As to this clone: Antigen unknown.

Data came from immunoSEQ multiplex PCR; TCRdb stores just in-frame clones and leaves some out. This sample has under 50,000 clones, with 90% to 95% found just once. The TCR was taken from a human donor in good health. The material sequenced was naive CD8+ T cells from blood. The subset is: CD45RA+ naive T cells.

CDR3 sequence (DNA): TGCACCACCCTAGGGGATGGCTACACCTTC. It translates to CTTLGDGYTF. The chain joins TRBV29-1 to TRBJ1-2, with D perhaps TRBD1 (5 bases). CDR1 is SQVTM and CDR2 is ANQGSEA in the germline V gene. The CDR3 contains 10 residues.